The rows below give T cell receptor beta chains drawn from one sample of a study of memory CD4+ T cells and cytomegalovirus serostatus. TCRdb keeps only in-frame clones here, not all; method: immunoSEQ multiplex PCR. Of 41,000 or so clones listed, around 79% were seen once; the top ten hold approximately 0.81%. Sample: memory CD4+ T cells from blood. The receptors shown here come from an adult in good health and CMV-seronegative. Each CDR3 is given with its conserved first and last residue. Fields, in order: clone size, J gene, V gene, D gene, CDR3 DNA, CDR3 protein. D genes are given only for firm matches. Only part of the rows carry a size: once, few, many, or a class if the clone is expanded.

size: NA; J: TRBJ1-3; V: TRBV12-5; D: NA; DNA: TGTGCTAGTGGTGATGGGGGAAACACCATATATTTT; CDR3: CASGDGGNTIYF
size: NA; J: TRBJ1-1; V: TRBV5-6; D: NA; DNA: TGTGCCAGCAGCTTGGGCGGAATAATTAGTCAAGCTTTCTTT; CDR3: CASSLGGIISQAFF
size: once; J: TRBJ2-5; V: TRBV30; D: NA; DNA: TGTGCTCTGGCCCCACAAGAGACCCAGTACTTC; CDR3: CALAPQETQYF
size: NA; J: TRBJ1-4; V: TRBV30; D: TRBD1; DNA: TGTGCCTGGAGCAGGGGGTTTAATGAAAAACTGTTTTTT; CDR3: CAWSRGFNEKLFF
size: few; J: TRBJ1-4; V: TRBV7-8; D: TRBD1; DNA: TGTGCCAGCAGCCCGACAGGGTTCCGAGAAAAACTGTTTTTT; CDR3: CASSPTGFREKLFF
size: NA; J: TRBJ2-4; V: TRBV19; D: NA; DNA: TGTGCCAGCCGCGCCGCGTACCTAGCCAAAAACATTCAGTACTTC; CDR3: CASRAAYLAKNIQYF
size: NA; J: TRBJ2-3; V: TRBV18; D: NA; DNA: TGTGCCAGCTCACCCGACAGGACTTTCACAGATACGCAGTATTTT; CDR3: CASSPDRTFTDTQYF
size: NA; J: TRBJ1-3; V: TRBV7-3; D: NA; DNA: TGTGCCAGCAGCTTATCTGGGAACGGAAACACCATATATTTT; CDR3: CASSLSGNGNTIYF
size: NA; J: TRBJ1-1; V: TRBV6-1; D: TRBD1; DNA: TGTGCCAGCAGTGAACCGGGACAGGGGAACACTGAAGCTTTCTTT; CDR3: CASSEPGQGNTEAFF
size: NA; J: TRBJ2-7; V: TRBV7-9; D: NA; DNA: TGTGCCAGCAGCCGCCTCTCCTACGAGCAGTACTTC; CDR3: CASSRLSYEQYF
size: NA; J: TRBJ2-5; V: TRBV11-3; D: TRBD1; DNA: TGTGCCAGCAGCCCGACGACAGGGAGTCAGGTGGAGACCCAGTACTTC; CDR3: CASSPTTGSQVETQYF
size: NA; J: TRBJ2-6; V: TRBV7-3; D: NA; DNA: TGTGCCAGCAGCTTAACGCCCCTGACTAGTCTTGGGGCCAACGTCCTGACTTTC; CDR3: CASSLTPLTSLGANVLTF
size: NA; J: TRBJ2-2; V: TRBV6-5; D: NA; DNA: TGTGCCAGCAGTTACTCGTTTGGGGGAATGGACGGGGAGCTGTTTTTT; CDR3: CASSYSFGGMDGELFF
size: NA; J: TRBJ1-2; V: TRBV6-5; D: TRBD1; DNA: TGTGCCAGCAAACGACAGGGCAAAACCTATGGCTACACCTTC; CDR3: CASKRQGKTYGYTF
size: NA; J: TRBJ2-1; V: TRBV7-3; D: NA; DNA: TGTGCCAGCAGCCCCTCCCGTTCCCATAATGAGCAGTTCTTC; CDR3: CASSPSRSHNEQFF
size: NA; J: TRBJ1-2; V: TRBV7-9; D: NA; DNA: TGTGCCAGCAGCTTACCTGAGGGGAGCTATGGCTACACCTTC; CDR3: CASSLPEGSYGYTF
size: NA; J: TRBJ1-1; V: TRBV11-2; D: TRBD1; DNA: TGTGCCAGCGGGGGACAGGGTGGGACTGAAGCTTTCTTT; CDR3: CASGGQGGTEAFF
size: NA; J: TRBJ2-5; V: TRBV14; D: NA; DNA: TGTGCCAGCAGCCAAGTTTATCGGGAGACCCAGTACTTC; CDR3: CASSQVYRETQYF
size: once; J: TRBJ1-2; V: TRBV5-4; D: NA; DNA: TGTGCCAGCAGCGTTGACAGTTCCGGACCCACCTTC; CDR3: CASSVDSSGPTF
size: NA; J: TRBJ1-1; V: TRBV5-1; D: NA; DNA: TGCGCCAGCAGCTTGATGGGAGTGGACACTGAAGCTTTCTTT; CDR3: CASSLMGVDTEAFF
size: NA; J: TRBJ1-5; V: TRBV10-3; D: TRBD1; DNA: TGTGCCATCAGTGGACAGGGAGAACAGCCCCAGCATTTT; CDR3: CAISGQGEQPQHF
size: NA; J: TRBJ2-5; V: TRBV30; D: TRBD2; DNA: TGTGCCTGGAGTTGGGCGGGGGGAAGTGAGACCCAGTACTTC; CDR3: CAWSWAGGSETQYF
size: NA; J: TRBJ2-5; V: TRBV5-4; D: NA; DNA: TGTGCCAGCAGCTTGGGCACCCAAGAGACCCAGTACTTC; CDR3: CASSLGTQETQYF
size: NA; J: TRBJ2-1; V: TRBV19; D: NA; DNA: TGTGCCAGTAGTAATCAGGCTCCCTACAATGAGCAGTTCTTC; CDR3: CASSNQAPYNEQFF
size: NA; J: TRBJ1-4; V: TRBV6-5; D: TRBD1; DNA: TGTGCCGCCGGACAGGGACATGAAAAACTGTTTTTT; CDR3: CAAGQGHEKLFF
size: once; J: TRBJ2-2; V: TRBV4-2; D: NA; DNA: TGTGCCAGCAGCCCCAGTCCGCAGGGCACCGGGGAGCTGTTTTTT; CDR3: CASSPSPQGTGELFF
size: NA; J: TRBJ1-3; V: TRBV19; D: TRBD1; DNA: TGTGCCAGTAGTGATTACCGGGACAGGTCCTCTGGAAACACCATATATTTT; CDR3: CASSDYRDRSSGNTIYF
size: NA; J: TRBJ2-7; V: TRBV7-2; D: TRBD2; DNA: TGTGCCAGCAGCTTGGGAGGGCCTACGGGGCAGTACTTC; CDR3: CASSLGGPTGQYF
size: NA; J: TRBJ2-2; V: TRBV5-4; D: TRBD2; DNA: TGTGCCAGCAGCACTGGACTAGCGGACCGCCGGGCCGGGGAGCTGTTTTTT; CDR3: CASSTGLADRRAGELFF
size: NA; J: TRBJ2-2; V: TRBV18; D: TRBD1; DNA: TGTGCCAGCTCGGGACGACAGGGGGTGACCACCGGGGAGCTGTTTTTT; CDR3: CASSGRQGVTTGELFF
size: NA; J: TRBJ2-3; V: TRBV20-1; D: NA; DNA: TGCAGTGCTATAGAAACTGGTACGCAGTATTTT; CDR3: CSAIETGTQYF
size: NA; J: TRBJ1-5; V: TRBV5-8; D: NA; DNA: TGTGCCAGCAGCTCTGACACAATAGAGGATCAGCCCCAGCATTTT; CDR3: CASSSDTIEDQPQHF
size: once; J: TRBJ2-3; V: TRBV5-1; D: TRBD1; DNA: TGCGCCAGCAGTTCGAGGGGGCAAATGGGAGATACGCAGTATTTT; CDR3: CASSSRGQMGDTQYF
size: few; J: TRBJ1-2; V: TRBV19; D: TRBD1; DNA: TGTGCCAGTAGTATCCCTGGGACAGGGGTTTACTATGGCTACACCTTC; CDR3: CASSIPGTGVYYGYTF
size: once; J: TRBJ2-3; V: TRBV10-3; D: NA; DNA: TGTGCCATCAGTCGGCTCTTGGGAGATACGCAGTATTTT; CDR3: CAISRLLGDTQYF
size: NA; J: TRBJ2-7; V: TRBV30; D: TRBD1; DNA: TGTGCCTGGAGTGTACCTCCCGGGACAGGTCTCTACGAGCAGTACTTC; CDR3: CAWSVPPGTGLYEQYF
size: NA; J: TRBJ1-6; V: TRBV9; D: NA; DNA: TGTGCCAGCAGTCGGGGAAGCTCCTATAATTCACCCCTCCACTTT; CDR3: CASSRGSSYNSPLHF
size: NA; J: TRBJ1-3; V: TRBV29-1; D: NA; DNA: TGCAGCGTTGAAGAGCCCGGGATCTTGGGCACCATATATTTT; CDR3: CSVEEPGILGTIYF
size: NA; J: TRBJ1-4; V: TRBV9; D: TRBD1; DNA: TGTGCCAGCAGCGGTTCGACAGGGTTTGACAGTGAAAAACTGTTTTTT; CDR3: CASSGSTGFDSEKLFF
size: NA; J: TRBJ2-5; V: TRBV5-6; D: NA; DNA: TGTGCCAGCAGCTTGGAAGAGACCCAGTACTTC; CDR3: CASSLEETQYF
size: NA; J: TRBJ2-1; V: TRBV2; D: TRBD2; DNA: TGTGCCAGCAGATTTAAGACTAGCGGGATCTACAATGAGCAGTTCTTC; CDR3: CASRFKTSGIYNEQFF
size: NA; J: TRBJ2-5; V: TRBV5-6; D: TRBD1; DNA: TGTGCCAGCAGCTTTTACTCCGGGACAGGGAAAGAGACCCAGTACTTC; CDR3: CASSFYSGTGKETQYF
size: NA; J: TRBJ1-1; V: TRBV5-1; D: NA; DNA: TGCGCCAGCAGCTTGGGGGGGAACACCATGAACACTGAAGCTTTCTTT; CDR3: CASSLGGNTMNTEAFF
size: few; J: TRBJ2-5; V: TRBV28; D: NA; DNA: TGTGCCAGCAGTTTTCAGGAGACCCAGTACTTC; CDR3: CASSFQETQYF
size: NA; J: TRBJ2-3; V: TRBV4-1; D: NA; DNA: TGCGCCAGCAGCCACGAACCCTGGGACGAAGACCCTAAGTATTTT; CDR3: CASSHEPWDEDPKYF